This is a list of T cell receptor beta chains from one sample in a study of blood T cell repertoires in COVID-19. Repertoires were generated with immunoSEQ multiplex PCR, while TCRdb's copy carries only in-frame clones and drops some. The sample consists of about 180,000 clones, 65% to 90% of them appearing once. Sequenced sample: peripheral blood. The receptor source for this set is a man aged 45-60 years with active or convalescent COVID-19. CDR3s leave out the opening cysteine and the closing phenylalanine or tryptophan.

length	V	CDR3
13	TRBV7-2	ASSLLGGLGNTIY
15	TRBV19	ASSIRQVSVIGQPQH
12	TRBV4-2	ASSQDFPSGEQY
14	TRBV6-6	ASSSSRTGRTDTQY
15	TRBV4-2	ASSQVVGGGADSPLH
14	TRBV15	ATSRDWDRAGTEAF
13	TRBV27	ASSKRETPYNEQF
13	TRBV28	ASSLAGGGTDTQY
9	TRBV18	ASQSTDTQY
12	TRBV19	ASSPGTHYNEQF
13	TRBV3-1/TRBV3-2	ASSHGTSGLYEQY
11	TRBV19	ASRWGEDTEAF
15	TRBV19	ASSNRLASSSYNEQF
13	TRBV5-4	ASSSPKDSFYEQY
10	TRBV3-1/TRBV3-2	ASSQFMRTQY
13	TRBV6-5	ASLTLRDRASPLH
13	TRBV6-6	ASSYSGDWYQPQH
11	TRBV27	ASSWRAGNTIY
12	TRBV5-1	ASSWEAANYGYT
12	TRBV28	AITDRDTSYEQY
13	TRBV3-1/TRBV3-2	ASSQDERAYNEQF
15	TRBV4-1	ASSHPVQGRMFGVYT
12	TRBV2	ASSEGTGGLEQF
9	TRBV30	AWQTGYGYT